This T cell receptor (beta chain) was captured in a study of T-cell reconstitution after alpha-beta-depleted transplantation in children (TCRdb year 2016). For context, the study as a whole: The study quantitatively tracked T-cell immune reconstitution after TCRalphabeta/CD19-depleted allogeneic hematopoietic cell transplantation in children using TCR repertoire profiling. General conclusions and limits of the study: Hyperexpanded clone frequencies declined over subsequent months; after one year, T-cell counts and TCRbeta diversity were mostly attributed to newly produced T cells. In some patients, the high TCRbeta diversity seen at day 60 was put down to recipient T cells and intrathymic progenitors that had survived conditioning. Apparently early alphabetaT-cell count recovery about two months after transplant reportedly relied on only several hundred rapidly expanded clones derived from non-depleted graft cells.

Receptor libraries were prepared by PCR. The sequencing machine was an Illumina HiSeq 2500. Molecular barcoding was employed in the preparation of TCR libraries, with unique molecular identifiers being used to normalize TCRbeta repertoire quantification. TCRdb trimmed the raw reads at Q25, called clones with MiXCR and kept productive beta chains. Every CDR3 protein is listed once, alongside the most common genes and DNA of its rows. The sample yields approximately 650,000 distinct CDR3 sequences; around 12% were counted once. The ten largest clonotypes hold 0.65% to 0.9% of the sample. The treatment or condition label, as the study defines it: allogeneic hematopoietic cell transplantation with graft depleted of TCRalphabeta T cells and CD19 B cells. TCRalphabeta/CD19-depleted allogeneic hematopoietic cell grafts were given to the transplant recipients, all of whom were children. The sample holds many counts of this clonotype. The antigen it recognizes is unknown. One base away there is no much larger clone; base qualities are not given.

Counted from cysteine to phenylalanine, this CDR3 has 15 amino acids. Solely the CDR3 DNA is kept, with 45 bases framed from the first base. For CDR1 and CDR2, the germline V gene lists MNHNS and SASEGT. Trimming takes 4 bases off V and 4 bases off J; junction bases not matched to a gene: 9. The V and J genes are TRBV6-1 and TRBJ2-7, with 8 middle bases fitting TRBD1. The sequenced sample was PBMCs, obtained before TCRalphabeta/CD19-depleted stem cell transplant. The sequence was collected from a girl aged 2 to 9 with congenital amegakaryocytic thrombocytopenia, due to receive a stem cell transplant. The sequenced DNA is TGTGCCAGCAGTGCGGCTCCGGGACAGGTTTACGAGCAGTACTTC. Its translation is CASSAAPGQVYEQYF.